This T cell receptor beta chain originates from a study of OX40 agonist ivuxolimab in advanced cancers. Study-wide background: Patients enrolled in dose escalation were diagnosed with hepatocellular carcinoma, melanoma, renal cell or head and neck cancer.

The V and J ends lost 0 bases and 5 bases respectively, with 11 bases between them. CDR3 length: 14 residues. Germline V gene lookup returns CDR1 SGHDT and CDR2 YYEEEE. The assay was immunoSEQ multiplex PCR, and TCRdb's table has in-frame clones only and misses some. Among 90,000 to 100,000 clones, about 80% were seen once, and the ten largest hold roughly 1.5%. This sample comprised CD4+ or CD8+ T cells sorted from blood, obtained in a trial of the OX40 agonist ivuxolimab. The receptor comes from an adult with an advanced solid tumor such as melanoma, head and neck, liver or kidney cancer. This chain connects TRBV5-6 to TRBJ2-5, with a possible D match to TRBD2 (6 bases). The CDR3, as DNA: TGTGCCAGCAGCTTGGCCGGGGGTGGGGAGACCCAGTACTTC. Amino acid sequence: CASSLAGGGETQYF.